The 20 T cell receptor beta chains reported below all come from one sample, sequenced in a study of T cells in Graves' hyperthyroidism and ophthalmopathy. The CDR3 regions of TCR beta were amplified from RNA transcripts. The HTBI primer set served for first-round RT-PCR of the TCR CDR3. TCRdb processed the multiplex PCR reads anew with MiXCR; each CDR3 protein has one entry. The repertoire holds about 700,000 distinct CDR3 sequences, around 15% seen once, with 10% to 13% in the top ten. The specimen was blood. The receptors originated from a woman aged 18 to 35 with Graves' hyperthyroidism.

This clonotype was detected ten times or more. The rearrangement uses TRBV6-6 and TRBJ1-2; D not resolved. The V end was cut by 0 bases, the J end by 4 bases, with 21 bases between. The CDR3 is 18 residues long. Germline V gene lookup returns CDR1 MNHNY and CDR2 SVGAGI (reference sequence). This chain's CDR3 is CASSYSMGTHSPLYGYTF. CDR3 DNA: TGTGCCAGCAGTTACTCAATGGGAACACACTCACCACTCTATGGCTACACCTTC.

This clonotype was recorded many times. This chain joins TRBV6-5 and TRBJ1-1, with D possibly being TRBD1 (6 bases). CDR3 length: 18 amino acids. V shed 0 bases and J shed 0 bases, with 17 bases lying between them. The germline CDR1 and CDR2 sequences are MNHEY and SVGAGI. The CDR3 here is CASSYSGGRGVLNTEAFF. As DNA, the CDR3 is TGTGCCAGCAGTTACTCGGGGGGGCGCGGGGTTCTGAACACTGAAGCTTTCTTT.

This clonotype occurred a few times. Since a much larger clone is just one base distant, this may be a read error. The final CDR3 position lacks the conserved phenylalanine or tryptophan, pointing to a likely read error. This chain connects TRBV13 to TRBJ2-2; D ambiguous. The V and J ends lost 0 bases and 2 bases respectively, with 4 bases between them. The CDR3 is made up of 14 amino acids. Germline-derived CDR1 and CDR2 are PRHDT and FYEKMQ (reference sequence). As DNA, the CDR3 is TGTGCCAGCAGCTTAGGCAGTAACACCGGGGAGCTGTTTCTT. Its protein is CASSLGSNTGELFL.

A few counts support this clonotype. The rearrangement links TRBV19 to TRBJ2-1; TRBD2 aligns across 13 bases. This CDR3 has 14 residues. The V segment lost 6 bases and the J segment 10 bases; nucleotides outside the gene matches: 6. The germline CDR1 and CDR2 sequences are LNHDA and SQIVND (reference sequence). In DNA, the CDR3 is TGTGCCAGTAGGCGGACTAGCGGGAGCTACGAGCAGTTCTTC. Protein sequence: CASRRTSGSYEQFF. Full variable domain (missing parts from reference TRBV19 and TRBJ2-1): DGGITQSPKYLFRKEGQNVTLSCEQNLNHDAMYWYRQDPGQGLRLIYYSQIVNDFQKGDIAEGYSVSREKKESFPLTVTSAQKNPTAFYLCASRRTSGSYEQFFGPGTRLTVL.

This clonotype occurred many times. The chain couples TRBV6-2 or TRBV6-3 to TRBJ2-1; D call uncertain. CDR1 and CDR2 from the germline V gene are MNHEY and SVGEGT. The CDR3 runs 15 residues. The V end was cut by 7 bases, the J end by 6 bases, with 19 bases between. The CDR3 DNA sequence: TGTGCCAGCACTATTGACTCTGTGGGATTCAATGAGCAGTTCTTC. Encoded protein: CASTIDSVGFNEQFF.

The CDR3 sequence is CASSIQTSTYNEQFF. CDR3 DNA sequence: TGTGCCAGCAGTATACAGACAAGTACCTACAATGAGCAGTTCTTC. The chain combines TRBV28 with TRBJ2-1, with D hard to call. The CDR3 spans 15 residues. With 5 bases removed from V and 2 bases from J, the gap between germline ends came to 13 bases. Germline CDR1 MDHEN, CDR2 SYDVKM.

This clonotype was counted at least ten times. V is TRBV11-2 and J is TRBJ2-1; 13 bases match TRBD2. The CDR3 totals 17 residues. V dropped 1 base and J dropped 2; count of bases not matched to a gene: 2. The germline V gene has CDR1 SGHAT and CDR2 FQNNGV. The CDR3 loop is CASSLVLAGGAYNEQFF. CDR3 nucleotides: TGTGCCAGCAGCTTAGTACTAGCGGGAGGGGCCTACAATGAGCAGTTCTTC.

In this sample, this clonotype turned up a few times. The chain uses TRBV20-1 and TRBJ2-7; the match to TRBD2 covers 10 bases. The CDR3 totals 14 residues. V shed 2 bases, J shed 5 bases, and the junction held 6 bases outside the gene matches. Germline CDR1 DFQATT, CDR2 SNEGSKA (reference sequence). The CDR3 here is CSARSGRARNEQYF. The CDR3 nucleotides are TGCAGTGCTAGAAGCGGGAGGGCCAGGAACGAGCAGTACTTC.

The chain recombines TRBV7-3 with TRBJ2-3; perhaps TRBD2 as D (6 bases). The V gene lost 8 bases and the J gene lost 2 bases, with 11 bases spanning the gap. In germline, CDR1 is SGHTA, CDR2 FQGTGA. This CDR3 is 13 amino acids long. The CDR3 DNA is TGTGCCAGCGGGAGGTCGGTCACAGATACGCAGTATTTT. It specifies CASGRSVTDTQYF.

The sample holds many counts of this clonotype. The chain couples TRBV20-1 to TRBJ2-7; the match to TRBD2 covers 9 bases. This CDR3 is built from 13 residues. V shed 6 bases, J shed 2 bases, and the junction held 5 bases outside the gene matches. Germline CDR1 and CDR2: DFQATT and SNEGSKA (reference sequence). For the CDR3, the DNA is TGCAGTGCCGCACTAGCGGGCACCTACGAGCAGTACTTC. It specifies CSAALAGTYEQYF.

Only a few counts were recorded for this clonotype. The chain combines TRBV7-9 with TRBJ2-3; TRBD1 aligns across 9 bases. With V trimmed by 0 bases and J by 2 bases, 3 bases remained unmatched. Per germline, CDR1 SEHNR and CDR2 FQNEAQ (reference sequence). The CDR3 contains 16 residues. The CDR3 region is CASSLATGGFTDTQYF. CDR3 sequence (DNA): TGTGCCAGCAGCTTAGCTACAGGGGGCTTCACAGATACGCAGTATTTT.

The rearrangement uses TRBV20-1 and TRBJ1-2, with D unresolved. Germline V gives CDR1 DFQATT, CDR2 SNEGSKA (reference sequence). The CDR3 length is 12 residues. DNA for the CDR3: TGCAGCCCCGCTAAGACAATCTATGGCTACACCTTC. It is translated as CSPAKTIYGYTF.

This clonotype was counted many times. V and J are TRBV7-9 and TRBJ2-1, with 7 bases identical to TRBD2. Losses at the gene ends were 5 bases for V and 6 bases for J; bases not matched to a gene: 13. The germline gives CDR1 SEHNR, CDR2 FQNEAQ (reference sequence). CDR3 length: 16 residues. The DNA of the CDR3 is TGTGCCAGCAGCGTTCGCGGGGGAGGGCCCGTCAATGAGCAGTTCTTC. This gives the protein CASSVRGGGPVNEQFF.

The J gene is TRBJ2-7, the V gene TRBV12-3 or TRBV12-4; TRBD2 agrees at 8 bases. There are 16 residues in the CDR3. The trim removed 1 base at V and 0 bases at J, leaving 5 bases unmatched. Here the CDR3 reads CASSLGGGRLSYEQYF. In DNA, the CDR3 is TGTGCCAGCAGTTTAGGCGGCGGGAGGCTCTCCTACGAGCAGTACTTC.

V usage is TRBV10-2 and J usage is TRBJ1-1, with D tentatively TRBD1 (5 bases). This CDR3 has 13 residues. Trimming took off 7 bases at V and 3 bases at J, with 12 bases between the two ends. The germline V gene has CDR1 WSHSY and CDR2 SAAADI. CDR3 in amino acids: CASMDGGDTEAFF. DNA of the CDR3: TGCGCCAGCATGGACGGGGGGGACACTGAAGCTTTCTTT.

This clonotype was seen a handful of times. This may arise from a read error, as a much more abundant clone is one base away. The chain joins TRBV28 to TRBJ2-7, with 11 positions matching TRBD2. Unmatched junction bases numbered 7, after V lost 2 bases and J lost 4 bases. CDR1 and CDR2 (germline): MDHEN, SYDVKM. This CDR3 has 16 amino acids. The chain's CDR3 is CASSLLAGGPPYEQYF. CDR3 bases: TGTGCCAGCAGTTTACTAGCGGGAGGACCTCCTTACGAGCAGTACTTC.

In regard to this clonotype: One junction end disagrees with the germline gene, perhaps due to a read error. The chain links TRBV7-9 to TRBJ2-4; a weak D match, TRBD2 (6 bases). The CDR3 extends over 14 amino acids. CDR1 SEHNR and CDR2 FQNEAQ come from the germline V gene (reference sequence). CDR3 DNA sequence: TGCGCCAGCAGTGGGTCTAGCGATATGGACATTCAGTACTTC. It encodes CASSGSSDMDIQYF.

Turning to this clonotype: Compared with germline, one end of the junction differs, possibly owing to a read error. The chain carries TRBV11-2 and TRBJ1-5; maybe TRBD1 (6 bases). This CDR3 has 13 residues. Germline V CDR1 and CDR2: SGHAT, FQNNGV. CDR3 sequence reads: CASSVRGGQPRHF. CDR3 DNA sequence: TGTGCCAGCAGCGTTCGGGGGGGCCAGCCCCGGCATTTT.

Details on this clonotype: A much larger clone is a single base away; this may be a read error. The rearrangement links TRBV7-8 to TRBJ2-5; 12 positions agree with TRBD2. CDR1 SGHVS and CDR2 FQNEAQ come from the germline V gene. The CDR3 totals 16 residues. CDR3 nucleotides: TGTGCCAGCAGCTTAGGACTAGCGGGAGCCTCAGAGGCCCAGTACTTC. Translation: CASSLGLAGASEAQYF.

Many counts were recorded for this clonotype. CDR3 bases: TGTGCCAGCAGCTTGGACATTGGATACAATGAGCAGTTCTTC. It encodes CASSLDIGYNEQFF. The chain recombines TRBV11-3 with TRBJ2-1, with D possibly TRBD1 on 5 matching bases. Looked up from germline, CDR1 is SGHNT and CDR2 is YENEEA. Between the trimmed V and J ends, which lost 3 bases and 4 bases, there was a span of 10 bases. The length of the CDR3 is 14 residues.